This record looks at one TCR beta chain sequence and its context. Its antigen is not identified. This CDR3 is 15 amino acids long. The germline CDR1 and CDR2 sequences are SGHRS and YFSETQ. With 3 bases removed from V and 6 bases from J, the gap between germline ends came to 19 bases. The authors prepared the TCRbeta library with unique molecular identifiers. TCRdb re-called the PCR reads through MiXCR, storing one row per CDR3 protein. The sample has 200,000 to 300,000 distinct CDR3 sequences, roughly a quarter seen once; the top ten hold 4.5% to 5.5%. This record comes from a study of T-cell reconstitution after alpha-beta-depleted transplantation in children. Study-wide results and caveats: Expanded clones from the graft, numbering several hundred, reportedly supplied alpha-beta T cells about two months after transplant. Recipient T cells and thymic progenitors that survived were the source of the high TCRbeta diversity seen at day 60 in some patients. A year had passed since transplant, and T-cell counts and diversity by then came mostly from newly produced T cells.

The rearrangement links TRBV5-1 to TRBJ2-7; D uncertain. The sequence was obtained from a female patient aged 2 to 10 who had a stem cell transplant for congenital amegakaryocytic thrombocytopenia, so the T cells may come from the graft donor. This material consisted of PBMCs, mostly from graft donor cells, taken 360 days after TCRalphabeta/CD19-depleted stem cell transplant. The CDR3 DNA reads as TGCGCCAGCAGCTCGAGGTCCCTGAGCCTGGGCGAGCAGTACTTC. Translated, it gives CASSSRSLSLGEQYF.